Listed below are T cell receptor beta chains from one sample, sequenced in a study of blood T cell repertoires in COVID-19. This table comes from immunoSEQ multiplex PCR, and its TCRdb copy is limited to in-frame clones, with some not included. The top ten clones hold about 6.9% of a sample with about 130,000 clones, 65% to 90% of them seen once. Sequencing used peripheral blood. Receptor source: a man at least 80 years old with active or convalescent COVID-19. Both conserved end residues are part of each CDR3. A D gene is named only where the DNA matches it firmly. A clone size is listed for some rows: how often the clone was seen (once, few, many), or a class if it is expanded.

D gene	clone size	J gene	V gene	CDR3 DNA	CDR3 protein
.	.	TRBJ2-1	TRBV6-7	TGTGCCAGCAGTTACTGGAGGGCTAGGAGCTACAATGAGCAGTTCTTC	CASSYWRARSYNEQFF
.	few	TRBJ2-3	TRBV7-9	TGTGCCAGCAGCTCAGAGGGATCGCAGTATTTT	CASSSEGSQYF
.	.	TRBJ2-3	TRBV27	TGTGCCAGCAGCTGGGGGATAGGGGGTACGCAGTATTTT	CASSWGIGGTQYF
.	.	TRBJ2-3	TRBV7-7	TGTGCCAGCAGCACTAGCAAGATCACAGATACGCAGTATTTT	CASSTSKITDTQYF
.	.	TRBJ1-2	TRBV5-1	TGCGCCAGCAGCTTGAGCGGCTATGGCTACACCTTC	CASSLSGYGYTF
TRBD1	.	TRBJ2-1	TRBV5-6	TGTGCCAGCTTGCTTGGGGACAGGGGCAATGAGCAGTTCTTC	CASLLGDRGNEQFF
.	.	TRBJ2-1	TRBV3-1/TRBV3-2	TGTGCCAGCAGCTACCGGGCAGGGGACAATGAGCAGTTCTTC	CASSYRAGDNEQFF
.	.	TRBJ1-1	TRBV21-1	TGTGCCAGCAGGGTAAAAAGGGAGGGGCATCTTACTGAAGCTTTCTTT	CASRVKREGHLTEAFF
TRBD1	.	TRBJ1-2	TRBV2	TGTGCCAGCGGCACCCTTCGACAGGGAGGTGGCTACACCTTC	CASGTLRQGGGYTF
.	.	TRBJ1-3	TRBV6-2/TRBV6-3	TGTGCCAGCAGTTACCTCGCCCTACCGTCTGGAAACACCATATATTTT	CASSYLALPSGNTIYF
.	.	TRBJ2-7	TRBV7-9	TGTGCCAGCAGCTTAAGCGGACGGTCGTACGAGCAGTACTTC	CASSLSGRSYEQYF
TRBD1	.	TRBJ2-7	TRBV5-1	TGCGCCAGCAGCTCGGACAGGGGTCCCCCCATATACGAGCAGTACTTC	CASSSDRGPPIYEQYF
TRBD1	.	TRBJ1-1	TRBV7-2	TGTGCCAGCAGCCGACAGGGGGCCGGAGCTTTCTTT	CASSRQGAGAFF
.	.	TRBJ2-1	TRBV21-1	TGTGCCAGCAGCTCCCGGACTAGCGGGAGGGCGGGCTCCTACAATGAGCAGTTCTTC	CASSSRTSGRAGSYNEQFF
TRBD1	once	TRBJ2-7	TRBV3-1/TRBV3-2	TGTGCCAGCAGTCGAGATAGGACAGGGGGCTCCTACGAGCAGTACTTC	CASSRDRTGGSYEQYF
TRBD1	.	TRBJ1-5	TRBV4-1	TGCGCCAGCAACTCCGGGACAGGGGGCCGAAGGGATCAGCCCCAGCATTTT	CASNSGTGGRRDQPQHF
.	.	TRBJ2-3	TRBV30	TGTGCCTGGAACGAGGCAGGGTATACAGATACGCAGTATTTT	CAWNEAGYTDTQYF
TRBD1	.	TRBJ1-1	TRBV7-2	TGTGCCAGCAGCCCCCGGGGACAGGGGAAGTCTGAAGCTTTCTTT	CASSPRGQGKSEAFF
.	.	TRBJ1-3	TRBV12-5	TGTGCTAGTGGGGAACAGGGCTCTGGAAACACCATATATTTT	CASGEQGSGNTIYF
.	.	TRBJ1-4	TRBV28	TGTGCCAGCAGTTCCCAGTATGAAAAACTGTTTTTT	CASSSQYEKLFF
.	few	TRBJ1-3	TRBV5-1	TGCGCCAGCAGCCTGGGTTACGGGAGCTCTGGAAACACCATATATTTT	CASSLGYGSSGNTIYF
.	.	TRBJ2-1	TRBV18	TGTGCCAGCTCACGTTACGCACCCAGCTCCTACAATGAGCAGTTCTTC	CASSRYAPSSYNEQFF
.	.	TRBJ1-6	TRBV19	TGTGCCAGTAGTGTCACGCCACAGGGTGAAAATTCACCCCTCCACTTT	CASSVTPQGENSPLHF
.	.	TRBJ1-1	TRBV19	TGTGCCAGTAGTATACCCCCAGGCGTGAACACTGAAGCTTTCTTT	CASSIPPGVNTEAFF
TRBD1	few	TRBJ1-1	TRBV5-4	TGTGCCAGCAGCTTGGACAGGGGGGAAGCTTTCTTT	CASSLDRGEAFF
TRBD2	.	TRBJ2-3	TRBV7-9	TGTGCCAGCAGCTTCGGACTAGCGGGGGGGCGGTTGGATACGCAGTATTTT	CASSFGLAGGRLDTQYF
.	few	TRBJ1-6	TRBV6-6	TGTGCCAGCAGTTTCGGACAAGGGGAAAGTTCACCCCTCCACTTT	CASSFGQGESSPLHF
TRBD1	.	TRBJ1-2	TRBV19	TGTGCCAGTAGTCCATGGGACAGTTATGGCTACACCTTC	CASSPWDSYGYTF
TRBD1	.	TRBJ2-7	TRBV10-3	TGTGCCATCAGCGAGGACAGGATCGCCGAGCAGTACTTC	CAISEDRIAEQYF
.	.	TRBJ1-2	TRBV4-1	TGCGCCAGCAGCCAAAACTCCTACCAGGGCTATGGCTACACCTTC	CASSQNSYQGYGYTF
TRBD2	.	TRBJ2-1	TRBV24-1	TGTGCCACCAGTGATAGTGCGGGAGCCTACAATGAGCAGTTCTTC	CATSDSAGAYNEQFF
TRBD1	.	TRBJ2-2	TRBV27	TGTGCCAGCAGGGAGATAGGACAGGGGTTTCGAGGGAACACCGGGGAGCTGTTTTTT	CASREIGQGFRGNTGELFF
.	.	TRBJ1-3	TRBV3-1/TRBV3-2	TGTGCCAGCAGCCAACCACGACAGGCCTACTCTGGAAACACCATATATTTT	CASSQPRQAYSGNTIYF
.	.	TRBJ1-6	TRBV15	TGTGCCACCAGCAGGTACACCGGGACTCCTAATTCACCCCTCCACTTT	CATSRYTGTPNSPLHF
.	.	TRBJ1-4	TRBV19	TGTGCCAGTAGTGTTCGAGGATCAGCTAATGAAAAACTGTTTTTT	CASSVRGSANEKLFF